This T cell receptor (beta chain) was identified in a study of human T cells and chemical hapten exposure. This CDR3 region has 16 residues. Germline CDR1 and CDR2: MNHEY and SVGEGT. V shed 2 bases, J shed 1 base, and the junction held 5 bases outside the gene matches. Time point in this sample: pre-sensitization, week 0. Described treatment: therapeutic diphenylcyclopropenone sensitization with weekly scalp DPC. TCRdb ran MiXCR on the RACE reads and lists one entry per CDR3 protein. The table shows around 110,000 distinct CDR3 sequences, with approximately 12% occurring only once. The rearrangement uses TRBV6-2 or TRBV6-3 and TRBJ2-3, with TRBD2 matching 8 bases. This specimen consisted of whole blood, obtained in connection with sensitization to the hapten diphenylcyclopropenone (DPC). The TCR comes from a woman aged 50 to 60 with alopecia areata. Some clones in this sample may be carry-over from other donors' samples. CDR3: CASSYDAGGRTDTQYF. Here the CDR3 DNA reads TGTGCCAGCAGTTACGACGCGGGGGGCCGCACAGATACGCAGTATTTT.